This TCR beta chain comes out of a study of blood T cells in healthy people across ages. For the second PCR, which ran for about 7 to 11 cycles, a sample-barcoded 5' primer and a J-beta primer mix were used. TCRdb used MiXCR to reprocess the 5' RACE reads, holding one entry per CDR3 protein. The sample gives 600,000 to 800,000 distinct CDR3 sequences, about 51% of which show up once; 13% is in the top ten. This CDR3 is built from 15 residues. Trimming removed 4 bases from V and 6 bases from J; junction bases left unmatched: 8. Germline V lookup: CDR1 LNHDA, CDR2 SQIVND (reference sequence). The J gene is TRBJ2-3, the V gene TRBV19, with 9 bases identical to TRBD1. The specimen sequenced was blood. The TCR originated in a woman aged 80 or over in good health. The CDR3 DNA reads TGTGCCAGTAGTACCGGGACAGGGTATGGCGATACGCAGTATTTT. It specifies CASSTGTGYGDTQYF.